These T cell receptor beta chains were read from a single sample in a study of T cell responses to AZD1222 COVID-19 vaccine. Libraries were prepared by immunoSEQ multiplex PCR; TCRdb keeps only in-frame clonotypes and omits some of them. This table holds about 140,000 clones, about 89% found once. This specimen consisted of peripheral blood, obtained 28 days after the second dose of the MenACWY control vaccine. Source of these receptors: an adult who received the MenACWY meningococcal vaccine as a control. Each CDR3 is given with its conserved first and last residue. D genes are given only for firm matches. Part of the rows lack a size; the others show once, few, many or a class for expanded clones.

>TRBJ2-7|-|TRBV27|TRBD2
CASSLRLAGPYEQYF
TGTGCCAGCAGCCTTCGGCTAGCGGGACCCTACGAGCAGTACTTC
>TRBJ1-1|-|TRBV27|-
CASMRRIVNTEAFF
TGTGCCAGCATGAGGAGAATAGTGAACACTGAAGCTTTCTTT
>TRBJ2-1|-|TRBV14|-
CASSPLMRDARSYNEQFF
TGTGCCAGCAGCCCTCTAATGAGGGACGCCCGGTCCTACAATGAGCAGTTCTTC
>TRBJ1-5|once|TRBV5-1|-
CASSLGAENQPQHF
TGCGCCAGCAGCTTGGGGGCAGAAAATCAGCCCCAGCATTTT
>TRBJ1-6|-|TRBV5-8|-
CASSLGYQNSPLHF
TGTGCCAGCAGCTTGGGGTATCAGAATTCACCCCTCCACTTT
>TRBJ1-4|-|TRBV2|TRBD1
CASSDRGQVALNEKLFF
TGTGCCAGCAGTGACCGGGGACAGGTGGCCCTTAATGAAAAACTGTTTTTT
>TRBJ2-2|-|TRBV18|-
CASSPMAGNTGELFF
TGTGCCAGCTCACCTATGGCGGGGAACACCGGGGAGCTGTTTTTT
>TRBJ2-5|-|TRBV3-1/TRBV3-2|TRBD1
CASSRPRRAGGVETQYF
TGTGCCAGCAGCCGACCAAGAAGGGCAGGGGGCGTCGAGACCCAGTACTTC
>TRBJ1-1|-|TRBV25-1|TRBD1
CASSKLQGVNTEAFF
TGTGCCAGCAGTAAACTACAGGGGGTTAACACTGAAGCTTTCTTT
>TRBJ2-6|-|TRBV7-9|-
CASSARGASGANVLTF
TGTGCCAGCAGCGCCCGAGGGGCCTCTGGGGCCAACGTCCTGACTTTC
>TRBJ1-1|-|TRBV5-1|-
CASSPIGADTEAFF
TGCGCCAGCAGCCCCATTGGGGCGGACACTGAAGCTTTCTTT
>TRBJ2-7|-|TRBV24-1|-
CATSPAGLTYEQYF
TGTGCCACCAGTCCTGCCGGGCTCACCTACGAGCAGTACTTC
>TRBJ2-7|few|TRBV12-3/TRBV12-4|-
CASTFSGYEQYF
TGTGCCAGCACTTTCTCTGGATACGAGCAGTACTTC
>TRBJ1-6|-|TRBV2|-
CASSVQGYNSPLHF
TGTGCCAGCAGCGTACAGGGCTATAATTCACCCCTCCACTTT
>TRBJ2-1|once|TRBV19|-
CASSTSVGSYNEQFF
TGTGCCAGTAGCACAAGCGTGGGCTCCTACAATGAGCAGTTCTTC
>TRBJ2-7|-|TRBV5-1|-
CASSADNSYEQYF
TGCGCCAGCAGCGCTGACAACTCCTACGAGCAGTACTTC
>TRBJ2-7|-|TRBV10-1|TRBD1
CASSESGQGLGEQYF
TGCGCCAGCAGTGAGTCGGGACAGGGGCTCGGCGAGCAGTACTTC
>TRBJ1-3|-|TRBV4-3|-
CASSQGPGVGNTIYF
TGCGCCAGCAGCCAAGGGCCGGGGGTAGGAAACACCATATATTTT
>TRBJ1-1|once|TRBV7-6|-
CASSLTGTTNTEAFF
TGTGCCAGCAGCTTGACCGGGACGACGAACACTGAAGCTTTCTTT
>TRBJ1-1|-|TRBV18|-
CASSDTQDYTEAFF
TGTGCCAGCTCAGATACACAGGATTACACTGAAGCTTTCTTT
>TRBJ2-2|-|TRBV27|-
CASSLNLGNTGELFF
TGTGCCAGCAGTCTAAATCTGGGGAACACCGGGGAGCTGTTTTTT
>TRBJ1-3|few|TRBV6-5|-
CASSYSRAVGNTIYF
TGTGCCAGCAGTTACTCGAGGGCCGTAGGAAACACCATATATTTT
>TRBJ2-6|-|TRBV3-1/TRBV3-2|-
CASSQDGYSGANVLTF
TGTGCCAGCAGCCAAGACGGATACTCTGGGGCCAACGTCCTGACTTTC
>TRBJ1-3|-|TRBV19|-
CASSLDRADTIYF
TGTGCCAGTAGTTTGGACCGGGCGGACACCATATATTTT
>TRBJ2-5|-|TRBV30|-
CAWSQGASGGQETQYF
TGTGCCTGGAGCCAGGGGGCCAGCGGGGGCCAAGAGACCCAGTACTTC
>TRBJ2-7|-|TRBV19|-
CASSRQESSYEQYF
TGTGCCAGTAGTAGACAGGAGAGCTCCTACGAGCAGTACTTC
>TRBJ1-5|once|TRBV3-1/TRBV3-2|-
CASSQGDQPQHF
TGTGCCAGCAGCCAGGGGGATCAGCCCCAGCATTTT
>TRBJ1-3|-|TRBV9|-
CASSDQTRGNTIYF
TGTGCCAGCAGCGACCAAACCAGGGGAAACACCATATATTTT
>TRBJ1-4|once|TRBV15|-
CATSRDTPGYLGNEKLFF
TGTGCCACCAGCAGAGATACTCCGGGATATTTGGGTAATGAAAAACTGTTTTTT
>TRBJ2-3|-|TRBV20-1|-
CSASGGGTDTQYF
TGCAGTGCTAGTGGGGGCGGAACAGATACGCAGTATTTT
>TRBJ2-1|-|TRBV19|-
CASSIGAGATYEQFF
TGTGCCAGTAGTATAGGTGCGGGCGCCACATATGAGCAGTTCTTC
>TRBJ2-2|few|TRBV18|TRBD1
CASSPLVGQGNTGELFF
TGTGCCAGCTCACCATTGGTGGGACAGGGGAACACCGGGGAGCTGTTTTTT
>TRBJ1-2|once|TRBV12-3/TRBV12-4|-
CASSPQIAWGYTF
TGTGCCAGCAGTCCTCAAATAGCATGGGGCTACACCTTC
>TRBJ1-6|-|TRBV5-1|TRBD1
CASSPRDSKLSPLHF
TGCGCCAGCAGCCCTAGGGACAGTAAACTTTCACCCCTCCACTTT
>TRBJ1-4|once|TRBV6-5|TRBD1
CASRFGQGNEKLFF
TGTGCCAGCAGATTTGGACAGGGTAATGAAAAACTGTTTTTT
>TRBJ1-5|-|TRBV5-5|TRBD1
CASSPMQGAKDQPQHF
TGTGCCAGCAGCCCGATGCAGGGGGCAAAAGATCAGCCCCAGCATTTT
>TRBJ2-7|-|TRBV6-2/TRBV6-3|TRBD2
CASSGLVGKQYF
TGTGCCAGCAGCGGACTAGTGGGTAAGCAGTACTTC
>TRBJ2-5|-|TRBV6-6|-
CASSYLGYQETQYF
TGTGCCAGCAGTTACTTGGGTTACCAAGAGACCCAGTACTTC
>TRBJ2-1|once|TRBV28|TRBD2
CASKSTSGSSYNEQFF
TGTGCCAGCAAATCCACTAGCGGGAGCTCCTACAATGAGCAGTTCTTC
>TRBJ2-3|-|TRBV7-2|TRBD1
CASSSDRGQDTQYF
TGTGCCAGCAGCTCAGACAGGGGACAAGATACGCAGTATTTT
>TRBJ2-5|-|TRBV5-1|-
CASSLGGGETQYF
TGCGCCAGCAGCTTGGGCGGTGGGGAGACCCAGTACTTC
>TRBJ1-2|-|TRBV30|-
CAWSPQGRYGYTF
TGTGCCTGGAGTCCACAGGGCCGGTATGGCTACACCTTC
>TRBJ2-7|-|TRBV27|-
CASSSRGWAYEQYF
TGTGCCAGCAGTTCCCGCGGATGGGCCTACGAGCAGTACTTC
>TRBJ2-2|-|TRBV7-9|-
CASSPPDSQPNTGELFF
TGTGCCAGCAGCCCCCCCGACAGCCAGCCGAACACCGGGGAGCTGTTTTTT
>TRBJ1-2|-|TRBV15|-
CATSSSQGQRQPFYGYTF
TGTGCCACCAGCAGTTCCCAAGGACAGCGCCAACCTTTCTATGGCTACACCTTC
>TRBJ2-7|-|TRBV2|-
CASSVGGYEQYF
TGTGCCAGCAGTGTAGGGGGATACGAGCAGTACTTC
>TRBJ1-2|-|TRBV5-1|-
CASSLDRDYGYTF
TGCGCCAGCAGCTTGGACAGGGACTATGGCTACACCTTC
>TRBJ1-1|-|TRBV6-5|-
CASSRGGSTEAFF
TGTGCCAGCAGCAGGGGCGGGAGCACTGAAGCTTTCTTT
>TRBJ2-3|-|TRBV9|-
CASSVVGGSTDTQYF
TGTGCCAGCAGCGTAGTTGGGGGAAGCACAGATACGCAGTATTTT
>TRBJ2-1|once|TRBV29-1|TRBD1
CSGKGQGIYNEQFF
TGCAGCGGGAAGGGACAGGGGATATACAATGAGCAGTTCTTC
>TRBJ2-3|-|TRBV27|TRBD2
CASSAPGLGFDTQYF
TGTGCCAGCAGTGCGCCGGGACTAGGGTTCGATACGCAGTATTTT
>TRBJ1-3|-|TRBV5-1|TRBD1
CASSLAPGQGYTIYF
TGCGCCAGCAGCCTTGCCCCCGGACAGGGCTACACCATATATTTT